These 10 T cell receptor beta chains were all obtained from the same sample, sequenced in a study of T cell responses to AZD1222 COVID-19 vaccine. Method: immunoSEQ multiplex PCR; TCRdb's copy keeps in-frame clones and lacks some. Of 150,000 to 200,000 clones in the sample, 91% were seen once. Source: peripheral blood, taken on day 0 of AZD1222 vaccination. Source of these receptors: an adult in good health.

The V and J genes are TRBV5-1 and TRBJ2-7, with D perhaps assigned TRBD1 or TRBD2 (6 bases each). Trimming shortened V by 2 bases and J by 1 base, and 16 bases separated the two germline ends. This CDR3 comprises 16 residues. CDR1 and CDR2 (germline): SGHRS, YFSETQ. The CDR3 protein is CASSFLSRGQSYEQYF. Here the CDR3 DNA reads TGCGCCAGCAGCTTTTTATCGCGGGGACAATCCTACGAGCAGTACTTC.

This clone has a single count. V and J are TRBV6-5 and TRBJ2-7; D possibly corresponds to TRBD2 (7 bases). With 7 bases removed from V and 5 bases from J, the gap between germline ends came to 15 bases. CDR1 is MNHEY and CDR2 is SVGAGI in the germline V gene. The CDR3 loop spans 13 amino acids. The CDR3 sequence is CASKGGGPHEQYF. CDR3 DNA sequence: TGTGCCAGCAAAGGGGGGGGGCCCCACGAGCAGTACTTC.

This chain connects TRBV5-1 to TRBJ2-3; no clear D gene. Germline CDR1 SGHRS, CDR2 YFSETQ. This CDR3 region has 15 residues. The germline V and J ends were trimmed by 5 bases and 0 bases, with 13 bases remaining between them. DNA of the CDR3: TGCGCCAGCAGATCAAGGGAAATAAGCACAGATACGCAGTATTTT. Translation gives CASRSREISTDTQYF. Based on the CDR3 plus reference TRBV5-1 and TRBJ2-3, the full variable domain is KAGVTQTPRYLIKTRGQQVTLSCSPISGHRSVSWYQQTPGQGLQFLFEYFSETQRNKGNFPGRFSGRQFSNSRSEMNVSTLELGDSALYLCASRSREISTDTQYFGPGTRLTVL.

In its sample, this clone was seen once. V is TRBV11-3 and J is TRBJ2-1; D is possibly TRBD2 (5 bases). CDR1 is SGHNT and CDR2 is YENEEA in the germline V gene. The CDR3 is 16 residues long. Trimming cost V 2 bases and J 0 bases, with 11 bases left between them. Here the CDR3 reads CASSLSGISSYNEQFF. As DNA, the CDR3 is TGTGCCAGCAGCTTATCCGGGATTAGCTCCTACAATGAGCAGTTCTTC.

The gene calls are TRBV5-4 and TRBJ1-1; D call uncertain. This CDR3 has 13 amino acids. The germline V and J ends were trimmed by 2 bases and 4 bases, with 9 bases remaining between them. Germline V gene lookup returns CDR1 SGHNT and CDR2 YYREEE (reference sequence). In nucleotides, the CDR3 is TGTGCCAGCAGCTTTCGGGGATCCACTGAAGCTTTCTTT. Protein: CASSFRGSTEAFF. Variable domain in full (rest from reference TRBV5-4 and TRBJ1-1): ETGVTQSPTHLIKTRGQQVTLRCSSQSGHNTVSWYQQALGQGPQFIFQYYREEENGRGNFPPRFSGLQFPNYSSELNVNALELDDSALYLCASSFRGSTEAFFGQGTRLTVV.

This clone was seen just once. V is TRBV11-2 and J is TRBJ2-5, with 7 bases lining up with TRBD2. The germline CDR1 and CDR2 sequences are SGHAT and FQNNGV. The CDR3 length is 12 residues. V gave up 5 bases and J gave up 4 bases; unmatched junction bases: 1. As DNA, the CDR3 is TGTGCCAGCAGCGGGGAGGGAGAGACCCAGTACTTC. Its protein product is CASSGEGETQYF.

V gene TRBV28 combines with J gene TRBJ1-1, with 7 positions matching TRBD1. The CDR3 runs 14 residues. V was clipped by 5 bases and J by 4 bases; unmatched bases: 7. Germline assignment: CDR1 MDHEN and CDR2 SYDVKM. The CDR3 nucleotides are TGTGCCAGCAGTCAACCACAGGGGTTCACTGAAGCTTTCTTT. It codes for CASSQPQGFTEAFF. Drawing the rest from reference TRBV28 and TRBJ1-1, the complete variable domain is DVKVTQSSRYLVKRTGEKVFLECVQDMDHENMFWYRQDPGLGLRLIYFSYDVKMKEKGDIPEGYSVSREKKERFSLILESASTNQTSMYLCASSQPQGFTEAFFGQGTRLTVV.

This chain uses TRBV6-1 with TRBJ1-6, with a weak D call TRBD1 (5 bases). Germline V gene sequence: CDR1 MNHNS, CDR2 SASEGT. The CDR3 spans 15 residues. V was clipped by 2 bases and J by 4 bases, with 9 bases between them. In nucleotides, the CDR3 is TGTGCCAGCAGTGAACTACAGGTTTATAATTCACCCCTCCACTTT. As protein: CASSELQVYNSPLHF.

The gene calls are TRBV27 and TRBJ1-1; TRBD1 aligns across 7 bases. The V and J ends lost 4 bases and 5 bases, in that order; junction bases with no gene match: 10. Germline CDR1 reads MNHEY; CDR2 reads SMNVEV (reference sequence). This CDR3 has 15 amino acids. The CDR3 nucleotides read TGTGCCAGCAGTTCCGACAGGGCCAGAGAGACTGAAGCTTTCTTT. Encoded protein: CASSSDRARETEAFF.

The rearrangement joins TRBV5-1 to TRBJ2-7; 7 nucleotides match TRBD1. With V trimmed by 4 bases and J by 6 bases, 4 bases remained unmatched. The CDR3 extends over 12 amino acids. In germline, CDR1 is SGHRS, CDR2 YFSETQ. The CDR3 spells CASSMNRGEQYF. For the CDR3, the DNA is TGCGCCAGCAGCATGAACAGGGGCGAGCAGTACTTC.